This TCR beta chain was profiled in a study of cytomegalovirus exposure and HLA in healthy donors. Overall study findings and caveats: What a later analysis showed was that several of the most significant clusters appeared linked to common viral pathogens. Reports credit the classifier with highly specific, highly sensitive diagnosis of cytomegalovirus status. The HLA-A and HLA-B alleles of most subjects were reportedly predicted accurately from TCR beta sequences.

Both 60 Vbeta primers and 13 Jbeta primers went into the PCR. Method: immunoSEQ multiplex PCR; TCRdb's copy keeps in-frame clones and lacks some. The table has about 150,000 clones, more than 60% seen once. This clone was recorded a few times. What it recognizes is unknown. Trimming left V 2 bases short and J 2 bases short, with 16 bases between. Germline V CDR1 and CDR2: MNHNS, SASEGT. The CDR3 spans 17 residues. This clonotype was obtained from a woman between 45 and 65 years old in good health and CMV-seropositive. Sample: PBMCs. This rearrangement joins TRBV6-1 to TRBJ1-5; TRBD1 is a possible D gene (5 bases). The chain's CDR3 is CASSESGGVGGNQPQHF. As DNA, the CDR3 is TGTGCCAGCAGTGAATCTGGGGGGGTCGGAGGCAATCAGCCCCAGCATTTT.